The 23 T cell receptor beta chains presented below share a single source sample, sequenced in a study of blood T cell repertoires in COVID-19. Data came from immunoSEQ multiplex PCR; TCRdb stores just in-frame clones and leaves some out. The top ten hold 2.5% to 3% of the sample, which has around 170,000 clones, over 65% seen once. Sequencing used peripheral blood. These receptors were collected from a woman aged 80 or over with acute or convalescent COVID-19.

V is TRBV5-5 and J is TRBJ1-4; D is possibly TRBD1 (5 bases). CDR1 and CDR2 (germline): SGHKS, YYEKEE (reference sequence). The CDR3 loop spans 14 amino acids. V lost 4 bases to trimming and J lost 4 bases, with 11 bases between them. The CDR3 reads CASSMAGFNEKLFF. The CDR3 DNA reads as TGTGCCAGCAGCATGGCAGGGTTTAATGAAAAACTGTTTTTT.

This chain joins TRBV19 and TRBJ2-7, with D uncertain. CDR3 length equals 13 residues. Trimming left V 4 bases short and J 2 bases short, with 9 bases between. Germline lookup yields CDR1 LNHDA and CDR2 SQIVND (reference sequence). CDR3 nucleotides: TGTGCCAGTAGTAGTACTTCCACCTACGAGCAGTACTTC. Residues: CASSSTSTYEQYF.

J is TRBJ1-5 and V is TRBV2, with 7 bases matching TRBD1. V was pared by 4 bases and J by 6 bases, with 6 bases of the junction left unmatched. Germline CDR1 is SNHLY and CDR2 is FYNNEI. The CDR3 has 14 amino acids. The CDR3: CASSVGRGTQPQHF. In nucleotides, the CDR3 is TGTGCCAGCAGTGTGGGCAGGGGGACTCAGCCCCAGCATTTT.

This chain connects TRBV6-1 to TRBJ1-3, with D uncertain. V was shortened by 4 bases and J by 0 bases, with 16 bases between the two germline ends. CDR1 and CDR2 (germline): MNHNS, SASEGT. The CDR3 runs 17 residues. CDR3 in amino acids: CASSGNSFGSSGNTIYF. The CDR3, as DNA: TGTGCCAGCAGTGGAAACAGCTTCGGAAGCTCTGGAAACACCATATATTTT.

DNA of the CDR3: TGTGCCAGCAGCTTGGGGGACAGGGATACCGGGGAGCTGTTTTTT. Its protein product is CASSLGDRDTGELFF. This rearrangement joins TRBV5-5 to TRBJ2-2; the match to TRBD1 covers 9 bases. This CDR3 has 15 residues. V lost 0 bases and J lost 5; bases outside the gene matches: 2. Germline values: CDR1 SGHKS, CDR2 YYEKEE (reference sequence).

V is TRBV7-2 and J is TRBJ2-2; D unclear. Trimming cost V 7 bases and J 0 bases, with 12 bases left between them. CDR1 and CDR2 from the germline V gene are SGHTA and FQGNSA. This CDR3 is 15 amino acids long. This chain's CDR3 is CASTPLETNTGELFF. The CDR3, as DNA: TGTGCCAGCACCCCGTTGGAGACGAACACCGGGGAGCTGTTTTTT.

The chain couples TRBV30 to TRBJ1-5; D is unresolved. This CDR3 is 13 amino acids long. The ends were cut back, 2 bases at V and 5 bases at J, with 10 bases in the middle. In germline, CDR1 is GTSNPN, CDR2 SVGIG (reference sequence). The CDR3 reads CAWSTDRYQPQHF. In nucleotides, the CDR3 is TGTGCCTGGAGTACAGATCGGTATCAGCCCCAGCATTTT.

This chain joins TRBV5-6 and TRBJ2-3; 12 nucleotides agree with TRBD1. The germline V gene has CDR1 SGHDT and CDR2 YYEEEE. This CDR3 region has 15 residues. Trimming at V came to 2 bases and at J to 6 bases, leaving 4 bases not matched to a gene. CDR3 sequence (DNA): TGTGCCAGCAGCTTTGGGACAGGGGGCTCGGATACGCAGTATTTT. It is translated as CASSFGTGGSDTQYF. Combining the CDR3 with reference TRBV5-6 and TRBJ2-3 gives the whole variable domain DAGVTQSPTHLIKTRGQQVTLRCSPKSGHDTVSWYQQALGQGPQFIFQYYEEEERQRGNFPDRFSGHQFPNYSSELNVNALLLGDSALYLCASSFGTGGSDTQYFGPGTRLTVL.

The CDR3 DNA reads as TGTGCCAGCAGTTTGGGGAGATCGAGCAATCAGCCCCAGCATTTT. It encodes CASSLGRSSNQPQHF. The rearrangement links TRBV2 to TRBJ1-5; no reliable D call. CDR1 is SNHLY and CDR2 is FYNNEI in the germline V gene. The CDR3 spans 15 residues. Trimming took off 5 bases at V and 1 base at J, with 12 bases between the two ends.

The CDR3 spells CASSLGSSSGANVLTF. CDR3 sequence (DNA): TGCGCCAGCAGCCTCGGGTCTTCCTCTGGGGCCAACGTCCTGACTTTC. The chain carries TRBV5-1 and TRBJ2-6; D not certain. Trimming removed 4 bases from V and 0 bases from J, with 11 bases in between. Germline V gene lookup returns CDR1 SGHRS and CDR2 YFSETQ. CDR3 length: 16 amino acids.

The CDR3 is CASSLSLYQPQHF. The CDR3 DNA reads TGTGCCAGTAGTCTAAGCCTGTATCAGCCCCAGCATTTT. This chain connects TRBV19 to TRBJ1-5; D remains ambiguous. This CDR3 region has 13 residues. Germline V gives CDR1 LNHDA, CDR2 SQIVND (reference sequence). The ends were cut back, 5 bases at V and 5 bases at J, with 10 bases in the middle.

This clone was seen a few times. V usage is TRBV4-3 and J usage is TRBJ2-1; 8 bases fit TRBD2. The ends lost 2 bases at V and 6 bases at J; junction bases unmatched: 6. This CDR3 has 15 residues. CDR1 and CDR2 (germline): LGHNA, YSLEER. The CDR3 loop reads CASSQRIAGRNEQFF. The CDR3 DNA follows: TGCGCCAGCAGCCAAAGAATAGCGGGACGCAATGAGCAGTTCTTC.

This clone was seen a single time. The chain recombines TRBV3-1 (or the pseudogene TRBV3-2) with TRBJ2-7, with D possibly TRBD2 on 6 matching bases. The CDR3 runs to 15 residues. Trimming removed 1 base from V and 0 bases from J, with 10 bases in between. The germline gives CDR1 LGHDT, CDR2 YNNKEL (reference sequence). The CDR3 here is CASSQAAGLSYEQYF. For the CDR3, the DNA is TGTGCCAGCAGCCAAGCTGCGGGACTCTCCTACGAGCAGTACTTC.

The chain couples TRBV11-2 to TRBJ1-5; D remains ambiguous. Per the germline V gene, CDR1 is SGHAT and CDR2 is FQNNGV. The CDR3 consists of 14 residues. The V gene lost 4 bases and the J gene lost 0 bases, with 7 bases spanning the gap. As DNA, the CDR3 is TGTGCCAGCAGCTCGGGGAATAGCAATCAGCCCCAGCATTTT. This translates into CASSSGNSNQPQHF.

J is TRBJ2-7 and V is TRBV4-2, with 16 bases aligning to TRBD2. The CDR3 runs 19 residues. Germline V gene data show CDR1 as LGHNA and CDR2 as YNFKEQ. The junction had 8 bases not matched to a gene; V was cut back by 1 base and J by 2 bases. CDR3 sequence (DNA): TGTGCCAGCAGCCAAGGGGCCGGGACTAGCGGGAGGGTAGCCTACGAGCAGTACTTC. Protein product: CASSQGAGTSGRVAYEQYF.

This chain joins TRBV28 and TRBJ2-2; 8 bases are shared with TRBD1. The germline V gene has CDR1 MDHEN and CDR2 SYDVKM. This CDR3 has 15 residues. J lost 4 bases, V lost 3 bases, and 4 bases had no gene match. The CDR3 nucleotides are TGTGCCAGCAGTTTGCAGGGGGCGGGCACCGGGGAGCTGTTTTTT. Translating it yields CASSLQGAGTGELFF. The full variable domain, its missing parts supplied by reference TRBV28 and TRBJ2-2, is DVKVTQSSRYLVKRTGEKVFLECVQDMDHENMFWYRQDPGLGLRLIYFSYDVKMKEKGDIPEGYSVSREKKERFSLILESASTNQTSMYLCASSLQGAGTGELFFGEGSRLTVL.

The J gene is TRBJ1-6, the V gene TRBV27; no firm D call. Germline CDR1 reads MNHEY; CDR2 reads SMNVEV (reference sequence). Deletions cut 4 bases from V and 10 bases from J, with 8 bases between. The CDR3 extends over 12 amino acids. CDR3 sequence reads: CASSSQSSPLHF. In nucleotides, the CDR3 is TGTGCCAGCAGTTCCCAATCCTCACCCCTCCACTTT.

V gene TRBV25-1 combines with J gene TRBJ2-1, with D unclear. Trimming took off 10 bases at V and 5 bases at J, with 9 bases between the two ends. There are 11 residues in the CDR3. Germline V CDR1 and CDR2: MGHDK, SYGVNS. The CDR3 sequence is CATSRNNEQFF. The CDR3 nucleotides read TGTGCCACATCTAGGAACAATGAGCAGTTCTTC. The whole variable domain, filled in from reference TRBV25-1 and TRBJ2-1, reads EADIYQTPRYLVIGTGKKITLECSQTMGHDKMYWYQQDPGMELHLIHYSYGVNSTEKGDLSSESTVSRIRTEHFPLTLESARPSHTSQYLCATSRNNEQFFGPGTRLTVL.

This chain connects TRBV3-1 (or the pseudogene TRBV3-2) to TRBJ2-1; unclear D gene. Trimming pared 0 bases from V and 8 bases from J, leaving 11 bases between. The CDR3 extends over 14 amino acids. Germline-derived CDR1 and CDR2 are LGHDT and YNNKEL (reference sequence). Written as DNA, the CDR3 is TGTGCCAGCAGCCAAGACGCGAGCATCGATGAGCAGTTCTTC. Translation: CASSQDASIDEQFF.

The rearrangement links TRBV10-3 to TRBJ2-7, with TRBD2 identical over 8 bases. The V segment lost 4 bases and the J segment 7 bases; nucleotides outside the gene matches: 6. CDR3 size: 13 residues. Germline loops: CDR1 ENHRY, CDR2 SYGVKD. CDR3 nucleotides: TGTGCCATCAGTGCGGGAGGGCCTGGGGAGCAGTACTTC. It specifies CAISAGGPGEQYF.

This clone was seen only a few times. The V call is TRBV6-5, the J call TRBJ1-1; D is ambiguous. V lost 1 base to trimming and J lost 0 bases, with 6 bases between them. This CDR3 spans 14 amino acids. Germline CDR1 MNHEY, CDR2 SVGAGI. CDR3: CASSYFGVNTEAFF. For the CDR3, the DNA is TGTGCCAGCAGTTACTTCGGGGTGAACACTGAAGCTTTCTTT.

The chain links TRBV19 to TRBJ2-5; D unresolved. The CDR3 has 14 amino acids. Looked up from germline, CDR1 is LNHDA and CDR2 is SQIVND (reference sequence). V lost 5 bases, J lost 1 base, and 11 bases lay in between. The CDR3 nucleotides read TGTGCCAGTAGTTTTGGCTTCCCCCAAGAGACCCAGTACTTC. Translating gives CASSFGFPQETQYF.

This CDR3 reads CASSVRDRGGYEQYF. As DNA, the CDR3 is TGTGCCAGCAGCGTCCGGGACAGGGGCGGGTACGAGCAGTACTTC. The gene calls are TRBV9 and TRBJ2-7; 10 nucleotides agree with TRBD1. The V gene end was trimmed by 2 bases and the J gene end by 4 bases; junction bases not matched to a gene: 6. The germline V gene encodes CDR1 SGDLS and CDR2 YYNGEE. CDR3 length: 15 amino acids. Supplemented by reference TRBV9 and TRBJ2-7, the full variable domain reads DSGVTQTPKHLITATGQRVTLRCSPRSGDLSVYWYQQSLDQGLQFLIQYYNGEERAKGNILERFSAQQFPDLHSELNLSSLELGDSALYFCASSVRDRGGYEQYFGPGTRLTVT.